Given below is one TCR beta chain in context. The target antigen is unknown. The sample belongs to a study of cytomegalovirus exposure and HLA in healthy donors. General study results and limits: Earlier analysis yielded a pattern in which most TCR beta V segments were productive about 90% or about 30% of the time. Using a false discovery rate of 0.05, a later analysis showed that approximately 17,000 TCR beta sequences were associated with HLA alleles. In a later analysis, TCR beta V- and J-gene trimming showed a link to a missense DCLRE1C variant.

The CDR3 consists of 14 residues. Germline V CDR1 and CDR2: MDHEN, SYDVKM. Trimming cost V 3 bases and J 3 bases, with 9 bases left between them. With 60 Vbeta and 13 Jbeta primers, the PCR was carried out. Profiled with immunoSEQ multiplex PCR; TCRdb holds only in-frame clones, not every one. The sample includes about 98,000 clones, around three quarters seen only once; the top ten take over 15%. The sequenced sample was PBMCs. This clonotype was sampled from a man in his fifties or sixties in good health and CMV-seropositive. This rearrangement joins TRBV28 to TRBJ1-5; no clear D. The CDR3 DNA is TGTGCCAGCAGTTTTGAGGGAAACAATCAGCCCCAGCATTTT. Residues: CASSFEGNNQPQHF.